A single sample gave rise to the 29 T cell receptor beta chains below, sequenced in a study of CD8 T cells in ankylosing spondylitis. The antigens these receptors bind are not known. One entry per CDR3 protein, called by TCRdb with MiXCR from the 5' RACE reads. The data contain around 450,000 distinct CDR3 sequences, approximately 26% of them seen just once; the ten biggest clones take up under 0.9%. Points from the study as a whole: What seemed typical of ankylosing spondylitis blood was a TCR beta motif built from 8 or 9 highly homologous variants.

The source material was blood, either unsorted or a sorted T cell fraction (not recorded which). The receptors derive from a male donor with ankylosing spondylitis.

The chain has TRBV20-1 and TRBJ2-5; 7 nucleotides line up with TRBD2. Per the germline V gene, CDR1 is DFQATT and CDR2 is SNEGSKA (reference sequence). The CDR3 is 14 residues long. J gave up 1 base and V 4 bases, and 6 bases lay outside the gene matches. CDR3 residues: CSAILANIQETQYF. As DNA, the CDR3 is TGCAGTGCTATACTAGCGAACATCCAAGAGACCCAGTACTTC.

In its sample, this clonotype was seen a few times. The chain carries TRBV12-3 or TRBV12-4 and TRBJ1-6; D perhaps matches TRBD1 (6 bases). Deletions cut 4 bases from V and 9 bases from J, with 13 bases between. The length of the CDR3 is 14 residues. The CDR3 nucleotides read TGTGCCAGCAGTTCCCGGGGGGCAAGTTCACCCCTCCACTTT. It is translated as CASSSRGASSPLHF.

This clonotype was seen ten or more times. This chain links TRBV5-1 with TRBJ2-2; TRBD1 or TRBD2 may be the D gene (5 bases each). The germline V gene has CDR1 SGHRS and CDR2 YFSETQ. The CDR3 runs 14 residues. V lost 0 bases and J 4 bases, leaving 7 bases between the germline ends. CDR3 amino acids: CASSLGGTTGELFF. The CDR3 DNA reads as TGCGCCAGCAGCTTGGGAGGGACCACCGGGGAGCTGTTTTTT.

This clonotype was seen only a few times. This chain joins TRBV20-1 and TRBJ1-1; 9 positions agree with TRBD1. Germline CDR1 is DFQATT and CDR2 is SNEGSKA (reference sequence). CDR3 length: 12 amino acids. V lost 5 bases, J lost 4 bases, and 2 bases stayed unmatched. Here the CDR3 DNA reads TGCAGTGCTCGGACAGGGGTCACTGAAGCTTTCTTT. Protein: CSARTGVTEAFF.

This clonotype has just a few counts. This chain uses TRBV18 with TRBJ2-1; 11 bases are a match to TRBD2. V lost 0 bases, J lost 9 bases, and 4 bases stayed unmatched. CDR3 size: 15 residues. CDR1 is KGHSH, CDR2 LQKENI, per germline. The CDR3 DNA follows: TGTGCCAGCTCACCACCGACTAGCGGGAAAGGTGAGCAGTTCTTC. Translated: CASSPPTSGKGEQFF.

This clonotype came up a few times. V gene TRBV7-9 combines with J gene TRBJ1-6; perhaps TRBD1 as D (5 bases). Germline V gene data show CDR1 as SEHNR and CDR2 as FQNEAQ (reference sequence). The CDR3 is 16 residues long. V lost 5 bases and J lost 7, with 18 bases in between. The CDR3 region has the DNA TGTGCCAGCAGCCTTCGGGACCTCATCCCGAATTCACCCCTCCACTTT. This gives the protein CASSLRDLIPNSPLHF.

This clonotype came up a few times. The chain employs TRBV12-3 or TRBV12-4 and TRBJ2-6; the D is unclear. The ends were cut back, 5 bases at V and 0 bases at J, with 8 bases in the middle. The CDR3 sequence is 15 residues long. CDR3 region: CASSPLRSGANVLTF. The CDR3, as DNA: TGTGCCAGCAGTCCACTCCGCTCTGGGGCCAACGTCCTGACTTTC.

V and J are TRBV20-1 and TRBJ2-3; tentative D call: TRBD2 (5 bases). Trimming pared 6 bases from V and 4 bases from J, leaving 17 bases between. CDR3 length: 14 amino acids. Germline V gives CDR1 DFQATT, CDR2 SNEGSKA (reference sequence). CDR3: CSAPEAGGPDTQYF. CDR3 bases: TGCAGTGCCCCCGAGGCTGGAGGCCCAGATACGCAGTATTTT.

J is TRBJ2-7 and V is TRBV30; D call uncertain. The CDR3 extends over 13 amino acids. CDR1 GTSNPN and CDR2 SVGIG come from the germline V gene (reference sequence). Deletions cut 2 bases from V and 0 bases from J, with 8 bases between. CDR3 nucleotide sequence: TGTGCCTGGAGTCAAAAAAGCTCCTACGAGCAGTACGTC. Translated: CAWSQKSSYEQYV.

This clonotype occurred a few times. The CDR3 is CASRAVARVGEQYF. In DNA, the CDR3 is TGTGCCAGCAGGGCGGTCGCAAGGGTGGGCGAGCAGTACTTC. The chain combines TRBV27 with TRBJ2-7, with D unresolved. The CDR3 is made up of 14 amino acids. Germline V gene data show CDR1 as MNHEY and CDR2 as SMNVEV (reference sequence). V was clipped by 6 bases and J by 6 bases, with 18 bases between them.

This clonotype turned up a few times. The chain employs TRBV20-1 and TRBJ1-4, with D possibly TRBD1 on 6 matching bases. Germline assignment: CDR1 DFQATT and CDR2 SNEGSKA (reference sequence). This CDR3 has 14 residues. Trimming stripped 6 bases from V and 6 bases from J, with 17 bases between. CDR3 protein: CSAPIIRGDEKLFF. The CDR3 DNA reads TGCAGTGCCCCCATAATTAGGGGGGATGAAAAACTGTTTTTT.

This sequence joins TRBV12-3 or TRBV12-4 and TRBJ2-5; TRBD1 matches at 10 bases. The CDR3 covers 16 residues. The V and J ends lost 7 bases and 5 bases, in that order; junction bases with no gene match: 13. CDR3 nucleotides: TGTGCCAGCACAAAACGGACAGGGGGTCTGGGGGAGACCCAGTACTTC. This encodes CASTKRTGGLGETQYF.

This clonotype appeared a few times. This rearrangement joins TRBV20-1 to TRBJ2-5; weak D call: TRBD1 (5 bases). Germline assignment: CDR1 DFQATT and CDR2 SNEGSKA (reference sequence). Trimming left V 3 bases short and J 5 bases short, with 13 bases between. The CDR3 length is 13 residues. This CDR3 is CSASNRFGETQYF. In DNA, the CDR3 is TGCAGTGCTAGCAACAGGTTTGGGGAGACCCAGTACTTC.

This clonotype was recorded at least ten times. The chain combines TRBV5-1 with TRBJ2-1, with D unresolved. This CDR3 comprises 16 residues. Per germline, CDR1 SGHRS and CDR2 YFSETQ. The V end lost 0 bases, the J end lost 0 bases, and 10 bases lay between the germline ends. CDR3: CASSLEGETSYNEQFF. The CDR3 region has the DNA TGCGCCAGCAGCTTGGAGGGCGAGACCTCCTACAATGAGCAGTTCTTC.

This clonotype was found a few times. This chain links TRBV2 with TRBJ2-1; 10 nucleotides align to TRBD2. CDR1 SNHLY and CDR2 FYNNEI come from the germline V gene. This CDR3 region has 14 residues. After removal of 6 bases from V and 8 bases from J, the junction contained 7 bases not matched to a gene. The CDR3 loop is CASRSRGTSDEQFF. The CDR3 DNA reads TGTGCCAGCAGATCCAGGGGGACTAGCGATGAGCAGTTCTTC.

This clonotype was seen repeatedly, ten times or more. V usage is TRBV12-3 or TRBV12-4 and J usage is TRBJ2-7; 7 nucleotides line up with TRBD1. V lost 1 base, J lost 2 bases, and 2 bases stayed unmatched. The length of the CDR3 is 14 residues. As DNA, the CDR3 is TGTGCCAGCAGTTTAGGGACAGGAACCTACGAGCAGTACGTC. This codes for CASSLGTGTYEQYV.

This chain links TRBV5-1 with TRBJ2-3, with D unresolved. CDR3 length equals 14 residues. V was trimmed by 3 bases and J by 3 bases, leaving 11 bases between them. Germline V gene sequence: CDR1 SGHRS, CDR2 YFSETQ. The CDR3 DNA reads TGCGCCAGCAGCTCCTTCATAGGGACAGATACGCAGTATTTT. It specifies CASSSFIGTDTQYF.

This chain links TRBV24-1 with TRBJ2-1; 10 bases line up with TRBD2. The CDR3 is made up of 18 amino acids. V dropped 5 bases and J dropped 5; count of bases not matched to a gene: 14. The V gene's germline CDR1 is KGHDR and CDR2 SFDVKD. The CDR3 sequence is CATSGAAGGPASDNEQFF. CDR3 bases: TGTGCCACCAGTGGGGCAGCGGGAGGGCCGGCGAGCGACAATGAGCAGTTCTTC.

This clonotype was seen more than once but under ten times. This chain joins TRBV20-1 and TRBJ2-3; D not certain. V was trimmed by 1 base and J by 0 bases, leaving 5 bases between them. This CDR3 has 13 amino acids. CDR1 is DFQATT and CDR2 is SNEGSKA in the germline V gene (reference sequence). The CDR3 coding sequence is TGCAGTGCTAGAGGGTCCAGCACAGATACGCAGTATTTT. Amino acids: CSARGSSTDTQYF.

This clonotype was found a few times. The gene calls are TRBV7-7 and TRBJ2-1; D gene uncertain. The V gene lost 5 bases and the J gene lost 4 bases, with 15 bases spanning the gap. The CDR3 runs to 15 residues. Germline CDR1 reads SSHAT; CDR2 reads FNYEAQ (reference sequence). The CDR3 bases are TGTGCCAGCAGCGGACGTCGCAGTCCGTACAATGAGCAGTTCTTC. Translation: CASSGRRSPYNEQFF.

The chain employs TRBV5-1 and TRBJ1-3; D not resolved. The CDR3 contains 15 residues. The V end lost 0 bases, the J end lost 0 bases, and 7 bases lay between the germline ends. Germline V lookup: CDR1 SGHRS, CDR2 YFSETQ. CDR3: CASSLAGLSGNTIYF. The CDR3 coding sequence is TGCGCCAGCAGCTTGGCAGGCCTCTCTGGAAACACCATATATTTT.

The gene calls are TRBV7-2 and TRBJ2-1, with TRBD2 matching 8 bases. CDR3 length: 16 amino acids. The ends lost 5 bases at V and 0 bases at J; junction bases unmatched: 6. The V gene's germline CDR1 is SGHTA and CDR2 FQGNSA. The CDR3 DNA follows: TGTGCCAGCAGCCCCCGACTAGCGCTCTCCTACAATGAGCAGTTCTTC. It specifies CASSPRLALSYNEQFF.

The table lists this clonotype with a few counts. The genes are TRBV12-3 or TRBV12-4 and TRBJ1-6; the D is unclear. CDR3 length equals 13 residues. V dropped 7 bases and J dropped 6 bases, with 10 bases sitting between them. CDR3 region: CASKVLSNSPLHF. The CDR3 DNA is TGTGCCAGCAAAGTCCTTAGTAATTCACCCCTCCACTTT.

There are a few counts of this clonotype. V and J are TRBV2 and TRBJ1-1; D might be TRBD1 (5 bases). The V and J ends lost 4 bases and 5 bases respectively, with 11 bases between them. The CDR3 runs to 13 residues. Germline lookup yields CDR1 SNHLY and CDR2 FYNNEI. As DNA, the CDR3 is TGTGCCAGCAGTGTGGGGGAGCGGACTGAAGCTTTCTTT. It translates to CASSVGERTEAFF.

The chain recombines TRBV3-1 with TRBJ2-7, with no clear D. V dropped 0 bases and J dropped 1 base, with 10 bases sitting between them. Germline loops: CDR1 LGHDT, CDR2 YNNKEL (reference sequence). The CDR3 runs to 15 residues. This CDR3 is CASSQDWARSYEQYV. CDR3 DNA: TGTGCCAGCAGCCAAGATTGGGCCAGATCCTACGAGCAGTACGTC.

The chain combines TRBV20-1 with TRBJ1-1; tentative D call: TRBD1 (5 bases). Germline V gene data show CDR1 as DFQATT and CDR2 as SNEGSKA (reference sequence). The V end lost 1 base, the J end lost 7 bases, and 10 bases lay between the germline ends. This CDR3 comprises 12 residues. The CDR3 is CSARAGDGEAFF. CDR3 bases: TGCAGTGCTAGAGCCGGGGACGGTGAAGCTTTCTTT.

The table lists this clonotype with a few counts. DNA of the CDR3: TGTGCCAGCAGCAGAGCGGGTATCTCCTACGAGCAGTACTTC. It codes for CASSRAGISYEQYF. The rearrangement uses TRBV2 and TRBJ2-7, with a possible D match to TRBD2 (6 bases). This CDR3 has 14 residues. CDR1 is SNHLY, CDR2 FYNNEI, per germline. V gave up 6 bases and J gave up 0 bases, with 12 bases separating them.

The gene calls are TRBV20-1 and TRBJ2-5; TRBD1 matches 10 bases. Germline values: CDR1 DFQATT, CDR2 SNEGSKA (reference sequence). With 6 bases clipped from V and 5 bases from J, the junction kept 3 bases outside the gene matches. The CDR3 consists of 12 residues. The DNA of the CDR3 is TGCAGTGCCATGGACAGGGGGGAGACCCAGTACTTC. It yields the protein CSAMDRGETQYF.

This chain links TRBV7-9 with TRBJ2-7; D is undetermined. The CDR3 extends over 14 amino acids. Trimming cost V 5 bases and J 1 base, with 12 bases left between them. From germline, CDR1 is SEHNR and CDR2 FQNEAQ (reference sequence). In DNA, the CDR3 is TGTGCCAGCAGCAACACCGGAGATTCCTACGAGCAGTACGTC. It is translated as CASSNTGDSYEQYV.